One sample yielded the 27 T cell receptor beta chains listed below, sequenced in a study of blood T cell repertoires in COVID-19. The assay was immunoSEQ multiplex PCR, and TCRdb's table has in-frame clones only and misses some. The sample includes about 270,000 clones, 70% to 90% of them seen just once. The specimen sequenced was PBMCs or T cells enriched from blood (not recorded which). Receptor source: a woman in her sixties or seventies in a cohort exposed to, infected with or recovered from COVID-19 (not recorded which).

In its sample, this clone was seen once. Written as DNA, the CDR3 is TGCGCCAGCAGTGACGGACAGGGGGGCACTGAAGCTTTCTTT. Protein product: CASSDGQGGTEAFF. This chain connects TRBV10-1 to TRBJ1-1, with 10 bases fitting TRBD1. The trim removed 3 bases at V and 4 bases at J, leaving 2 bases unmatched. The germline V gene has CDR1 WNHNN and CDR2 SYGVQD (reference sequence). CDR3 length equals 14 residues.

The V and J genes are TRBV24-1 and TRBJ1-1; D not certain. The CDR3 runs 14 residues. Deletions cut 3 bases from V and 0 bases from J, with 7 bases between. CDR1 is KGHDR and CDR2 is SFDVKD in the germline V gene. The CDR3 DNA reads TGTGCCACCAGTGATGGTTCGGTGAACACTGAAGCTTTCTTT. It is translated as CATSDGSVNTEAFF.

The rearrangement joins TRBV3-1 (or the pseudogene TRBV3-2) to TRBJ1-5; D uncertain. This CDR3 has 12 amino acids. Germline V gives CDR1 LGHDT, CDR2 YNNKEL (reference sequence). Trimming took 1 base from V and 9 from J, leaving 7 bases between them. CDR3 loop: CASSQGLGPQHF. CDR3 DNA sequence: TGTGCCAGCAGCCAAGGACTAGGGCCCCAGCATTTT.

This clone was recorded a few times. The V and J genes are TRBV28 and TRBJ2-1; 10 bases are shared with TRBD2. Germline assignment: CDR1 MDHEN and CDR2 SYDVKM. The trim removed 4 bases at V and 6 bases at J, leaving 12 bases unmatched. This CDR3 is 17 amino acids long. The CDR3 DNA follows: TGTGCCAGCAGTTCCAGCGGGAGGGCCAAGAAGGGCAATGAGCAGTTCTTC. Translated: CASSSSGRAKKGNEQFF.

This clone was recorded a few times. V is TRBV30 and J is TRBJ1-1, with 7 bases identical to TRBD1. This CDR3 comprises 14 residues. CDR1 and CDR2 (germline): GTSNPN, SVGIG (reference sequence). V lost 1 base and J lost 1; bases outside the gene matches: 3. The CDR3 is CAWSAGTANTEAFF. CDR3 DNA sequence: TGTGCCTGGAGTGCAGGGACAGCGAACACTGAAGCTTTCTTT.

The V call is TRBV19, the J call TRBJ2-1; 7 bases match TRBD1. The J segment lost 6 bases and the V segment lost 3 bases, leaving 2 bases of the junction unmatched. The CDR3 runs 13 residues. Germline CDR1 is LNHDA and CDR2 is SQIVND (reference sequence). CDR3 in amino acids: CASSINRGNEQFF. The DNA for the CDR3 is TGTGCCAGTAGTATCAACAGGGGCAATGAGCAGTTCTTC.

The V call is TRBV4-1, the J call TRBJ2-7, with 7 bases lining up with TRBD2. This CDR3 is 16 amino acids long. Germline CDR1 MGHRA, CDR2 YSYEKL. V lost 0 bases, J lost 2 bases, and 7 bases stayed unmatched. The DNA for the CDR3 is TGCGCCAGCAGCCAAGAGTTGGTAGCGGGCGCCTACGAGCAGTACTTC. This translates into CASSQELVAGAYEQYF.

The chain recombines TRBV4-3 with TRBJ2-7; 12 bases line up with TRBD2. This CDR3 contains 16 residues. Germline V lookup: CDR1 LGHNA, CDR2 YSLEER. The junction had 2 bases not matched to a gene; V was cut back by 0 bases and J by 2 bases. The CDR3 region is CASSQELAGGTYEQYF. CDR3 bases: TGCGCCAGCAGCCAAGAACTAGCGGGAGGTACCTACGAGCAGTACTTC.

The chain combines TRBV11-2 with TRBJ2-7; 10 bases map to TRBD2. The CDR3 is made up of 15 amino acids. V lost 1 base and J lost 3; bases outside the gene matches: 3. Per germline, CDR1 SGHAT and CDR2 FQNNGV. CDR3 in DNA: TGTGCCAGCAGCTTAGGGCCTAGCGGGAGCTACGAGCAGTACTTC. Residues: CASSLGPSGSYEQYF.

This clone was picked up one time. CDR3 sequence reads: CASSPRWRVDTEAFF. The CDR3 DNA reads as TGCGCCAGCAGCCCCCGGTGGAGGGTAGATACTGAAGCTTTCTTT. The V gene is TRBV5-1, the J gene TRBJ1-1; D unresolved. V lost 4 bases, J lost 5 bases, and 18 bases lay in between. Germline V lookup: CDR1 SGHRS, CDR2 YFSETQ. The CDR3 length is 15 residues. Complete variable domain (other parts from reference TRBV5-1 and TRBJ1-1): KAGVTQTPRYLIKTRGQQVTLSCSPISGHRSVSWYQQTPGQGLQFLFEYFSETQRNKGNFPGRFSGRQFSNSRSEMNVSTLELGDSALYLCASSPRWRVDTEAFFGQGTRLTVV.

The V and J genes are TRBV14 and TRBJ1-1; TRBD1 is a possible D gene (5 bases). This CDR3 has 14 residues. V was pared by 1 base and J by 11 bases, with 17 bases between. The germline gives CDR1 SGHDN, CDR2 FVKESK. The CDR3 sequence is CASSQGNSGQTAFF. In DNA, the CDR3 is TGTGCCAGCAGCCAAGGGAACAGTGGACAAACGGCTTTCTTT.

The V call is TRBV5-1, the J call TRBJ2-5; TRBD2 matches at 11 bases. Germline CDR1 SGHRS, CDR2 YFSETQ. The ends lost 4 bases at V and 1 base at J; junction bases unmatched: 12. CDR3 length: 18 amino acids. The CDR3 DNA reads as TGCGCCAGCAGCACTAGACTAGCGGGAATGGGTGGCCAAGAGACCCAGTACTTC. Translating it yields CASSTRLAGMGGQETQYF.

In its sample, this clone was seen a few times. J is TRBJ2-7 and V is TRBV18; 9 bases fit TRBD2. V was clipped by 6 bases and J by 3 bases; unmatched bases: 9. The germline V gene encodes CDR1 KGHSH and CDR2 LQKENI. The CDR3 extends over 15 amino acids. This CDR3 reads CASSLAGSSDYEQYF. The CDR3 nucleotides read TGTGCCAGCTCTCTAGCGGGAAGTTCAGACTACGAGCAGTACTTC.

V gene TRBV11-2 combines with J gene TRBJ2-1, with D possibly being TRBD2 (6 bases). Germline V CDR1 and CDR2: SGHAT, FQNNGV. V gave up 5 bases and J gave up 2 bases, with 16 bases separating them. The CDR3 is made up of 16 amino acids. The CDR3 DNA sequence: TGTGCCAGCAGCCAACGCCCCGGACTAACCTACAATGAGCAGTTCTTC. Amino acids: CASSQRPGLTYNEQFF.

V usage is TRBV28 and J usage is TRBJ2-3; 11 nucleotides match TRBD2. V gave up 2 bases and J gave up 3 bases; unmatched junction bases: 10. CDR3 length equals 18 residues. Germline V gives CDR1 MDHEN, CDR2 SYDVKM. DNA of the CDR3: TGTGCCAGCAGTTTAGTCTTAGCGGGAGGGCCTTCGACAGATACGCAGTATTTT. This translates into CASSLVLAGGPSTDTQYF.

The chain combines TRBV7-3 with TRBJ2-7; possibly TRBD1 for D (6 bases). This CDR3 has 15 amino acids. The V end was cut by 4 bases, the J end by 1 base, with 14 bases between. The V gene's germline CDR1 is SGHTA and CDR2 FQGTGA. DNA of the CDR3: TGTGCCAGCAGCTCCAAGGGAACAGGGTCCTACGAGCAGTACTTC. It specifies CASSSKGTGSYEQYF.

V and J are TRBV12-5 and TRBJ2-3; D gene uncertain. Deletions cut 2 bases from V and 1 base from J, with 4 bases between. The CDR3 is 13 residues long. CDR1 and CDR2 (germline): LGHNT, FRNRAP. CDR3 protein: CASGLSGTDTQYF. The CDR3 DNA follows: TGTGCTAGTGGTTTGTCCGGCACAGATACGCAGTATTTT.

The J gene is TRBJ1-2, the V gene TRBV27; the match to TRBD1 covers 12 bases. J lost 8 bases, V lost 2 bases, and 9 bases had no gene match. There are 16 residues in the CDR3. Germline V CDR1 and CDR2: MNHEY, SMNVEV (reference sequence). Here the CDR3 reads CASSLGRGQGAQGYTF. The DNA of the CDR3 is TGTGCCAGCAGTTTAGGAAGGGGACAGGGGGCCCAAGGCTACACCTTC.

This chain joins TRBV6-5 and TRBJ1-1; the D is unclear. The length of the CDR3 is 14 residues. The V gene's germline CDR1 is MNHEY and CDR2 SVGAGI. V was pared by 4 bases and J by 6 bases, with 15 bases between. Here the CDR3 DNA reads TGTGCCAGCAGTTCCTGGGCGGTGAGGGCTGAAGCTTTCTTT. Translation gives CASSSWAVRAEAFF.

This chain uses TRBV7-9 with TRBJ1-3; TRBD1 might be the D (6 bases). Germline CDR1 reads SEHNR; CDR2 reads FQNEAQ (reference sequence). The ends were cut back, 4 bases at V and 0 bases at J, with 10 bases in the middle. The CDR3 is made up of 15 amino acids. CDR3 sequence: CASSYRDNSGNTIYF. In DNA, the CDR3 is TGTGCCAGCAGCTACCGGGACAACTCTGGAAACACCATATATTTT.

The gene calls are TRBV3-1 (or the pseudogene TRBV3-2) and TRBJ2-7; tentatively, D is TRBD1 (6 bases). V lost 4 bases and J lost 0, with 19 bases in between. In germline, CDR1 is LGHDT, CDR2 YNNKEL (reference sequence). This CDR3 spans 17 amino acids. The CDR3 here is CASSPMDGGLSSYEQYF. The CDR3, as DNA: TGTGCCAGCAGCCCCATGGATGGGGGCCTTAGCTCCTACGAGCAGTACTTC.

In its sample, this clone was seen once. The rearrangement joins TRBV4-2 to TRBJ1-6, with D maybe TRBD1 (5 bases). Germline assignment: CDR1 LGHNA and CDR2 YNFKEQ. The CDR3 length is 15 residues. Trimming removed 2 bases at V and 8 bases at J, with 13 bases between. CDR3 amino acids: CASSQKGQGYSPLHF. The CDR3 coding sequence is TGTGCCAGCAGCCAAAAGGGCCAGGGTTATTCACCCCTCCACTTT.

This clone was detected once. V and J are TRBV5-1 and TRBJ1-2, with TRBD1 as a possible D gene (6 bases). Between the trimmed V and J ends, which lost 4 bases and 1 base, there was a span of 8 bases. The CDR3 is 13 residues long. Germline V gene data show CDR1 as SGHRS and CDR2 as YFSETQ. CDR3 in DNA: TGCGCCAGCAGCGGGACACTTAACTATGGCTACACCTTC. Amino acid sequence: CASSGTLNYGYTF. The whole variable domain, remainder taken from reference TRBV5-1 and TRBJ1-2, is KAGVTQTPRYLIKTRGQQVTLSCSPISGHRSVSWYQQTPGQGLQFLFEYFSETQRNKGNFPGRFSGRQFSNSRSEMNVSTLELGDSALYLCASSGTLNYGYTFGSGTRLTVV.

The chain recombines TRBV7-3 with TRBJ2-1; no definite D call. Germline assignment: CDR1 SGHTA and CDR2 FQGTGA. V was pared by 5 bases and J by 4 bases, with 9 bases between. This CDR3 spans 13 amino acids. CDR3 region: CASSPTGYNEQFF. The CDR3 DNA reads TGTGCCAGCAGCCCGACTGGATACAATGAGCAGTTCTTC.

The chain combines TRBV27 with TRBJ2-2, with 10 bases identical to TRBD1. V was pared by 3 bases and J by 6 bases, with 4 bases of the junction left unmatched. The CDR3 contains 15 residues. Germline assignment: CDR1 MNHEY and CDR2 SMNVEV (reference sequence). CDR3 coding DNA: TGTGCCAGCAGTTTGCCGACAGGGGGCTCCGGGGAGCTGTTTTTT. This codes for CASSLPTGGSGELFF.

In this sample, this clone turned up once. CDR3 in DNA: TGTGCCAGCAGTATATTTAAGGGGACAGATACGCAGTATTTT. It encodes CASSIFKGTDTQYF. The gene calls are TRBV27 and TRBJ2-3; the D gene is possibly TRBD1 (5 bases). This CDR3 is built from 14 residues. CDR1 is MNHEY and CDR2 is SMNVEV in the germline V gene (reference sequence). Trimming pared 5 bases from V and 3 bases from J, leaving 12 bases between.

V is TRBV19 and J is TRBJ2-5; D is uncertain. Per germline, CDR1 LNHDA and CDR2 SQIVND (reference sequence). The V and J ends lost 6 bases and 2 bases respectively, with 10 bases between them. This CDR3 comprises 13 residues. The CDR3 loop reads CASRRGGQETQYF. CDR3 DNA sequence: TGTGCCAGTAGGAGAGGTGGTCAAGAGACCCAGTACTTC.